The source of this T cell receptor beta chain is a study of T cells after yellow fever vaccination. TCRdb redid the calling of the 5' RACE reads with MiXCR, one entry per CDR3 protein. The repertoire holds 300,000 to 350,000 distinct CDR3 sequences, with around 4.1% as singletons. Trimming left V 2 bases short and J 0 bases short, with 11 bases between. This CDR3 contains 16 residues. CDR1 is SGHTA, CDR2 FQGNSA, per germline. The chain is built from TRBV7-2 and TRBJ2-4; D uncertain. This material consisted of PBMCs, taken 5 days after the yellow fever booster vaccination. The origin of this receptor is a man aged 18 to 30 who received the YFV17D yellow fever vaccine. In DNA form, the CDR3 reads TGTGCCAGCAGCTTAATGGGTGTACTAGCCAAAAACATTCAGTACTTC. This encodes CASSLMGVLAKNIQYF. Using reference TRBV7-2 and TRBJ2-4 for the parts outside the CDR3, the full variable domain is GAGVSQSPSNKVTEKGKDVELRCDPISGHTALYWYRQSLGQGLEFLIYFQGNSAPDKSGLPSDRFSAERTGGSVSTLTIQRTQQEDSAVYLCASSLMGVLAKNIQYFGAGTRLSVL.